This passage covers 17 T cell receptor beta chains from one sample sequenced in a study of control samples from healthy donors and cancer patients. The protocol was immunoSEQ multiplex PCR, while the TCRdb copy is restricted to in-frame clones and leaves out a portion. The sample holds fewer than 200,000 clones, around 90% seen once. The sample consisted of blood. These receptors were taken from a man aged 25-40 years in good health.

The V call is TRBV12-1, the J call TRBJ2-3; TRBD2 reflects the table's D call only, with no check against the DNA. TRBV12-1 is an annotated pseudogene. The CDR3 totals 17 residues. CDR3 amino acids: CASSFGGPSPESDTQYF. CDR3 bases: TGTGCCAGCAGCTTTGGCGGCCCTAGCCCTGAATCAGATACGCAGTATTTT.

On this clone: The same CDR3 arises from other DNA sequences in this sample as well. The chain couples TRBV27 to TRBJ1-1; TRBD1 agrees at 7 bases. The trim removed 5 bases at V and 1 base at J, leaving 4 bases unmatched. This CDR3 spans 14 amino acids. The germline CDR1 and CDR2 sequences are MNHEY and SMNVEV (reference sequence). For the CDR3, the DNA is TGTGCCAGCAGTGTACAGGGGCCGAACACTGAAGCTTTCTTT. Translation: CASSVQGPNTEAFF.

This chain connects TRBV5-1 to TRBJ1-2; D ambiguous. Germline V gene sequence: CDR1 SGHRS, CDR2 YFSETQ. This CDR3 spans 14 amino acids. Trimming stripped 1 base from V and 6 bases from J, with 13 bases between. CDR3 sequence reads: CASSLTVTANGYTF. CDR3 coding DNA: TGCGCCAGCAGCTTGACTGTTACAGCAAATGGCTACACCTTC.

J is TRBJ2-5 and V is TRBV19; D is perhaps TRBD1 or TRBD2 (5 bases each). Trimming shortened V by 8 bases and J by 1 base, and 17 bases separated the two germline ends. The CDR3 contains 15 residues. Per the germline V gene, CDR1 is LNHDA and CDR2 is SQIVND (reference sequence). Here the CDR3 DNA reads TGTGCCAGTCCGGTCCCCCGGGGACCCCAAGAGACCCAGTACTTC. It encodes CASPVPRGPQETQYF.

The rearrangement uses TRBV2 and TRBJ2-1; 8 bases are a match to TRBD1. CDR1 SNHLY and CDR2 FYNNEI come from the germline V gene. This CDR3 spans 13 amino acids. V shed 6 bases, J shed 5 bases, and the junction held 3 bases outside the gene matches. CDR3 sequence: CASRDRVHNEQFF. The CDR3 bases are TGTGCCAGCAGGGACAGGGTCCACAATGAGCAGTTCTTC. Supplemented by reference TRBV2 and TRBJ2-1, the full variable domain reads EPEVTQTPSHQVTQMGQEVILRCVPISNHLYFYWYRQILGQKVEFLVSFYNNEISEKSEIFDDQFSVERPDGSNFTLKIRSTKLEDSAMYFCASRDRVHNEQFFGPGTRLTVL.

The J gene is TRBJ1-1, the V gene TRBV29-1; D ambiguous. Trimming pared 7 bases from V and 3 bases from J, leaving 6 bases between. From germline, CDR1 is SQVTM and CDR2 ANQGSEA. There are 10 residues in the CDR3. The CDR3 here is CSARDTEAFF. The CDR3 bases are TGCAGCGCTAGAGACACTGAAGCTTTCTTT.

The chain employs TRBV4-1 and TRBJ2-3; 10 nucleotides agree with TRBD2. This CDR3 has 21 residues. CDR1 and CDR2 (germline): MGHRA, YSYEKL. V was clipped by 1 base and J by 4 bases; unmatched bases: 20. CDR3 residues: CASSQVPVGAGGASWADTQYF. For the CDR3, the DNA is TGCGCCAGCAGCCAAGTACCAGTCGGAGCGGGAGGGGCCTCTTGGGCAGATACGCAGTATTTT.

This chain joins TRBV7-2 and TRBJ1-6; D gene uncertain. Per the germline V gene, CDR1 is SGHTA and CDR2 is FQGNSA. Trimming left V 8 bases short and J 0 bases short, with 5 bases between. The CDR3 has 13 amino acids. The CDR3 region is CASGPSYNSPLHF. In DNA form, the CDR3 reads TGTGCCAGCGGGCCCTCCTATAATTCACCCCTCCACTTT.

The chain recombines TRBV4-3 with TRBJ2-1; 9 nucleotides agree with TRBD2. The V and J ends lost 0 bases and 4 bases, in that order; junction bases with no gene match: 10. Germline-derived CDR1 and CDR2 are LGHNA and YSLEER. There are 18 residues in the CDR3. CDR3 loop: CASSQDPLAGFVYNEQFF. The DNA of the CDR3 is TGCGCCAGCAGCCAAGACCCCCTAGCGGGGTTCGTGTACAATGAGCAGTTCTTC.

The chain uses TRBV15 and TRBJ2-3; weak D call: TRBD2 (6 bases). Trimming took 0 bases from V and 6 from J, leaving 10 bases between them. Germline V lookup: CDR1 LNHNV, CDR2 YYDKDF (reference sequence). The CDR3 contains 14 residues. CDR3 coding DNA: TGTGCCACCAGCAGAGATTGGAGGGAGGATACGCAGTATTTT. This gives the protein CATSRDWREDTQYF.

J is TRBJ1-6 and V is TRBV3-1 (or the pseudogene TRBV3-2); D ambiguous. CDR3 length equals 13 residues. Germline V gene sequence: CDR1 LGHDT, CDR2 YNNKEL (reference sequence). Trimming stripped 2 bases from V and 7 bases from J, with 6 bases between. CDR3 in DNA: TGTGCCAGCAGCCAACAGGCGAATTCACCCCTCCACTTT. It specifies CASSQQANSPLHF.

The rearrangement joins TRBV7-9 to TRBJ1-5, with D possibly matching TRBD1 (6 bases). Germline lookup yields CDR1 SEHNR and CDR2 FQNEAQ (reference sequence). Trimming left V 4 bases short and J 7 bases short, with 20 bases between. The CDR3 covers 16 residues. DNA of the CDR3: TGTGCCAGCAGCTCAGGGGACGGGGGCGCGGGGCAGCCCCAGCATTTT. Translated, it gives CASSSGDGGAGQPQHF. Using reference TRBV7-9 and TRBJ1-5 for the parts outside the CDR3, the full variable domain is DTGVSQNPRHKITKRGQNVTFRCDPISEHNRLYWYRQTLGQGPEFLTYFQNEAQLEKSRLLSDRFSAERPKGSFSTLEIQRTEQGDSAMYLCASSSGDGGAGQPQHFGDGTRLSIL.

This sequence joins TRBV20-1 and TRBJ2-7; tentative D call: TRBD1 (6 bases). The CDR3 has 14 amino acids. Trimming pared 6 bases from V and 0 bases from J, leaving 15 bases between. Per germline, CDR1 DFQATT and CDR2 SNEGSKA (reference sequence). The CDR3 nucleotides are TGCAGTGCCAGTCTAACGGGACACTCCTACGAGCAGTACTTC. Translating gives CSASLTGHSYEQYF.

The CDR3 bases are TGTGCCAGCAGCTTTCGGGGTACGGAGACCCAGTACTTC. Protein sequence: CASSFRGTETQYF. The chain couples TRBV5-4 to TRBJ2-5; tentatively, D is TRBD2 (5 bases). The V end lost 2 bases, the J end lost 5 bases, and 10 bases lay between the germline ends. CDR3 size: 13 residues. The germline gives CDR1 SGHNT, CDR2 YYREEE (reference sequence).

The chain joins TRBV7-9 to TRBJ2-5, with TRBD1 as a possible D gene (5 bases). The CDR3 is 14 residues long. Trimming stripped 2 bases from V and 2 bases from J, with 9 bases between. Looked up from germline, CDR1 is SEHNR and CDR2 is FQNEAQ (reference sequence). CDR3 sequence reads: CASSLLAGQETQYF. DNA of the CDR3: TGTGCCAGCAGCTTATTGGCAGGGCAAGAGACCCAGTACTTC.

The chain combines TRBV18 with TRBJ2-5, with 13 nucleotides matching TRBD2. Germline V lookup: CDR1 KGHSH, CDR2 LQKENI. Trimming removed 6 bases from V and 2 bases from J; junction bases left unmatched: 6. CDR3 length equals 16 residues. The CDR3 coding sequence is TGTGCCAGCTCCCCCGTGGGACTAGCGGGACAAGAGACCCAGTACTTC. This translates into CASSPVGLAGQETQYF.

This chain uses TRBV5-1 with TRBJ2-1, with 7 bases fitting TRBD2. The CDR3 is 17 residues long. CDR1 is SGHRS and CDR2 is YFSETQ in the germline V gene. V shed 4 bases and J 3 bases; nucleotides not matched to a gene: 13. CDR3: CASSLEPASGNYNEQFF. CDR3 DNA sequence: TGCGCCAGCAGCCTCGAACCCGCTAGCGGTAACTACAATGAGCAGTTCTTC.